Presented here are 24 T cell receptor beta chains from one specimen sequenced in a study of CD8 T cells in ankylosing spondylitis. TCRdb redid the calling of the 5' RACE reads with MiXCR, one entry per CDR3 protein. Counted here are just over 150,000 distinct CDR3 sequences, approximately 20% occurring once; the ten biggest clones make up about 7.8%. The sample was blood, either unsorted or a sorted T cell fraction (not recorded which). These receptors were taken from a male donor with ankylosing spondylitis or in good health (not recorded which).

This clonotype was recorded many times. This chain joins TRBV5-1 and TRBJ1-4; 10 bases match TRBD1. From germline, CDR1 is SGHRS and CDR2 YFSETQ. V lost 0 bases to trimming and J lost 8 bases; unmatched junction nucleotides: 16. The CDR3 totals 19 residues. The CDR3 DNA follows: TGCGCCAGCAGCTTGGCCTGGGACAGGGGAAGAGAATTATCGGAAAAACTGTTTTTT. This codes for CASSLAWDRGRELSEKLFF.

This clonotype came up many times. The rearrangement uses TRBV20-1 and TRBJ1-1, with 10 nucleotides matching TRBD1. J was trimmed by 4 bases and V by 5 bases; bases with no gene match: 7. This CDR3 contains 14 residues. CDR1 is DFQATT and CDR2 is SNEGSKA in the germline V gene (reference sequence). The CDR3 DNA reads as TGCAGTGCTTATCCGGGACAGGGGAGCACTGAAGCTTTCTTT. Translated: CSAYPGQGSTEAFF.

For this clonotype: Sequence at one end of the junction differs from germline and may be a read error. The chain combines TRBV12-3 or TRBV12-4 with TRBJ1-1; 7 positions match TRBD1. The length of the CDR3 is 12 residues. Here the CDR3 DNA reads TGTGCCGGCAGCAAACAGGGGAGTGAAGCTTTCTTT. Its translation is CAGSKQGSEAFF.

The rearrangement joins TRBV10-3 to TRBJ2-5; D is possibly TRBD2 (6 bases). Looked up from germline, CDR1 is ENHRY and CDR2 is SYGVKD. CDR3 length: 14 amino acids. V was shortened by 4 bases and J by 9 bases, with 18 bases between the two germline ends. The CDR3 loop reads CAISGGAPAAAQYF. The CDR3, as DNA: TGTGCCATCAGTGGCGGGGCGCCGGCGGCGGCCCAGTACTTC.

This clonotype showed up many times. This chain joins TRBV28 and TRBJ2-1; D is unresolved. V was pared by 4 bases and J by 8 bases, with 6 bases between. This CDR3 has 11 residues. The germline V gene has CDR1 MDHEN and CDR2 SYDVKM. CDR3 sequence (DNA): TGTGCCAGCAGTTCCCCACATGAGCAGTTCTTC. It specifies CASSSPHEQFF. The full variable domain, in which reference TRBV28 and TRBJ2-1 provide the parts outside the CDR3, is DVKVTQSSRYLVKRTGEKVFLECVQDMDHENMFWYRQDPGLGLRLIYFSYDVKMKEKGDIPEGYSVSREKKERFSLILESASTNQTSMYLCASSSPHEQFFGPGTRLTVL.

This clonotype was seen more than once but under ten times. V is TRBV6-1 and J is TRBJ2-1; D gene uncertain. Germline values: CDR1 MNHNS, CDR2 SASEGT. The CDR3 has 13 residues. Trimming stripped 4 bases from V and 8 bases from J, with 12 bases between. The CDR3 nucleotides read TGTGCCAGCAGTGCCGCGCGGTTGGATGAGCAGTTCTTC. Protein: CASSAARLDEQFF.

This clonotype showed up just a few times. This chain's CDR3 is CSAPPTGETQYF. The CDR3 DNA sequence: TGCAGTGCTCCCCCCACGGGTGAGACCCAGTACTTC. The rearrangement links TRBV20-1 to TRBJ2-5; D is ambiguous. V was clipped by 5 bases and J by 5 bases, with 12 bases between them. From germline, CDR1 is DFQATT and CDR2 SNEGSKA (reference sequence). The CDR3 is 12 amino acids.

There are a few counts of this clonotype. The chain employs TRBV7-8 and TRBJ2-7; D call uncertain. V dropped 5 bases and J dropped 4 bases, with 12 bases sitting between them. Germline V gives CDR1 SGHVS, CDR2 FQNEAQ. This CDR3 comprises 13 residues. CDR3 loop: CASSPRAAYEQYF. CDR3 sequence (DNA): TGTGCCAGCAGCCCTCGGGCTGCATACGAGCAGTACTTC.

This clonotype was detected many times. The V and J genes are TRBV5-1 and TRBJ2-5, with D unresolved. Per germline, CDR1 SGHRS and CDR2 YFSETQ. CDR3 size: 13 residues. Trimming stripped 3 bases from V and 2 bases from J, with 8 bases between. In nucleotides, the CDR3 is TGCGCCAGCAGCTCTGGGATTCAAGAGACCCAGTACTTC. Protein sequence: CASSSGIQETQYF.

This clonotype was counted only a few times. The chain has TRBV2 and TRBJ2-1, with 9 bases that match TRBD2. Germline CDR1 and CDR2: SNHLY and FYNNEI. The CDR3 runs to 11 residues. V was clipped by 2 bases and J by 13 bases; unmatched bases: 0. The CDR3 is CASSELAGQFF. The CDR3 DNA reads TGTGCCAGCAGTGAACTAGCGGGACAGTTCTTC. The full variable domain, its missing parts supplied by reference TRBV2 and TRBJ2-1, is EPEVTQTPSHQVTQMGQEVILRCVPISNHLYFYWYRQILGQKVEFLVSFYNNEISEKSEIFDDQFSVERPDGSNFTLKIRSTKLEDSAMYFCASSELAGQFFGPGTRLTVL.

This clonotype has a handful of counts. The chain couples TRBV19 to TRBJ2-1; D is ambiguous. The CDR3 runs 15 residues. The germline CDR1 and CDR2 sequences are LNHDA and SQIVND (reference sequence). Trimming took off 3 bases at V and 3 bases at J, with 12 bases between the two ends. The CDR3 region is CASSIADNNYNEQFF. The CDR3 DNA follows: TGTGCCAGTAGTATCGCCGACAATAACTACAATGAGCAGTTCTTC. The full variable domain, in which reference TRBV19 and TRBJ2-1 provide the parts outside the CDR3, is DGGITQSPKYLFRKEGQNVTLSCEQNLNHDAMYWYRQDPGQGLRLIYYSQIVNDFQKGDIAEGYSVSREKKESFPLTVTSAQKNPTAFYLCASSIADNNYNEQFFGPGTRLTVL.

This chain links TRBV28 with TRBJ2-5; 8 nucleotides line up with TRBD1. The CDR3 loop spans 15 amino acids. In germline, CDR1 is MDHEN, CDR2 SYDVKM. The trim removed 5 bases at V and 4 bases at J, leaving 9 bases unmatched. The CDR3 reads CASSPTTGVVETQYF. The CDR3 DNA follows: TGTGCCAGCAGTCCTACGACAGGGGTTGTAGAGACCCAGTACTTC. Using reference TRBV28 and TRBJ2-5 for the parts outside the CDR3, the full variable domain is DVKVTQSSRYLVKRTGEKVFLECVQDMDHENMFWYRQDPGLGLRLIYFSYDVKMKEKGDIPEGYSVSREKKERFSLILESASTNQTSMYLCASSPTTGVVETQYFGPGTRLLVL.

In this sample, this clonotype turned up many times. The genes are TRBV7-8 and TRBJ2-2; no definite D call. The CDR3 runs to 13 residues. Germline assignment: CDR1 SGHVS and CDR2 FQNEAQ. Between the trimmed V and J ends, which lost 5 bases and 3 bases, there was a span of 7 bases. The chain's CDR3 is CASSLMDTGELFF. As DNA, the CDR3 is TGTGCCAGCAGCCTCATGGACACCGGGGAGCTGTTTTTT.

The V and J genes are TRBV2 and TRBJ2-5, with 7 bases matching TRBD2. From germline, CDR1 is SNHLY and CDR2 FYNNEI. V was clipped by 4 bases and J by 2 bases; unmatched bases: 16. This CDR3 contains 18 residues. The CDR3 DNA reads TGTGCCAGCAGTGTTATTCGTCCTACAGCGGGAAGGCAAGAGACCCAGTACTTC. It is translated as CASSVIRPTAGRQETQYF.

This clonotype has more than one count but fewer than ten. This chain uses TRBV5-1 with TRBJ2-1; TRBD1 matches at 9 bases. V trimming: 5 bases; J trimming: 3 bases; junction bases outside the gene matches: 6. Germline CDR1 reads SGHRS; CDR2 reads YFSETQ. CDR3 length: 15 residues. DNA for the CDR3: TGCGCCAGCAGTAATAAGGGACAGGGCTACAATGAGCAGTTCTTC. Translation gives CASSNKGQGYNEQFF. The entire variable domain, with the rest obtained from reference TRBV5-1 and TRBJ2-1, is as follows: KAGVTQTPRYLIKTRGQQVTLSCSPISGHRSVSWYQQTPGQGLQFLFEYFSETQRNKGNFPGRFSGRQFSNSRSEMNVSTLELGDSALYLCASSNKGQGYNEQFFGPGTRLTVL.

J is TRBJ2-1 and V is TRBV12-3 or TRBV12-4; TRBD1 might be the D (6 bases). Trimming removed 7 bases from V and 2 bases from J, with 12 bases in between. The CDR3 contains 14 residues. The DNA of the CDR3 is TGTGCCAGCACCCGGGACACCACCTACAATGAGCAGTTCTTC. Protein sequence: CASTRDTTYNEQFF.

The rearrangement uses TRBV18 and TRBJ2-3; the D gene could be TRBD1 or TRBD2 (5 bases each). The length of the CDR3 is 15 residues. The V and J ends lost 2 bases and 8 bases respectively, with 17 bases between them. Germline CDR1 reads KGHSH; CDR2 reads LQKENI. Here the CDR3 DNA reads TGTGCCAGCTCACCAGGGGGATTTGCGGTGGGTACGCAGTATTTT. As protein: CASSPGGFAVGTQYF.

The chain is built from TRBV24-1 and TRBJ2-3; D could derive from TRBD1 or TRBD2 (5 bases each). Germline V CDR1 and CDR2: KGHDR, SFDVKD. The CDR3 has 11 amino acids. V was pared by 7 bases and J by 5 bases, with 6 bases between. CDR3 amino acids: CATRGEDTQYF. CDR3 in DNA: TGTGCCACCAGGGGGGAAGATACGCAGTATTTT.

J is TRBJ2-3 and V is TRBV18; possibly TRBD2 for D (5 bases). The ends were cut back, 2 bases at V and 4 bases at J, with 10 bases in the middle. The germline gives CDR1 KGHSH, CDR2 LQKENI. The length of the CDR3 is 14 residues. CDR3 residues: CASSPFGVPDTQYF. DNA of the CDR3: TGTGCCAGCTCACCATTCGGGGTACCAGATACGCAGTATTTT.

This clonotype occurred many times. CDR3 in amino acids: CASGFDREQFF. CDR3 coding DNA: TGTGCCAGCGGATTCGACAGAGAGCAGTTCTTC. The rearrangement joins TRBV12-3 or TRBV12-4 to TRBJ2-1; possible D gene TRBD1, 5 bases. The CDR3 has 11 amino acids. V dropped 8 bases and J dropped 10 bases, with 12 bases sitting between them.

This clonotype was counted at least ten times. The V gene is TRBV20-1, the J gene TRBJ2-1, with no clear D. V lost 1 base and J lost 7, with 11 bases in between. The length of the CDR3 is 13 residues. Germline assignment: CDR1 DFQATT and CDR2 SNEGSKA (reference sequence). CDR3 protein: CSARAPGRNEQFF. DNA of the CDR3: TGCAGTGCTAGAGCCCCCGGACGGAATGAGCAGTTCTTC.

The table lists this clonotype with many counts. The chain uses TRBV29-1 and TRBJ2-7, with 9 positions matching TRBD1. The ends lost 5 bases at V and 3 bases at J; junction bases unmatched: 8. This CDR3 is built from 14 residues. Germline-derived CDR1 and CDR2 are SQVTM and ANQGSEA. CDR3 loop: CSVRSEDRGYEQYF. The CDR3 region has the DNA TGCAGCGTTCGATCTGAGGACAGGGGCTACGAGCAGTACTTC.

V usage is TRBV28 and J usage is TRBJ2-3; D is unresolved. The CDR3 is made up of 14 amino acids. Germline V gene lookup returns CDR1 MDHEN and CDR2 SYDVKM. Trimming left V 4 bases short and J 1 base short, with 9 bases between. CDR3 region: CASSSNDGTDTQYF. The CDR3 coding sequence is TGTGCCAGCAGTTCTAACGACGGCACAGATACGCAGTATTTT.

Ten or more counts support this clonotype. The chain uses TRBV29-1 and TRBJ1-5; D is unclear. The CDR3 loop spans 12 amino acids. V gave up 4 bases and J gave up 0 bases, with 4 bases separating them. Germline CDR1 reads SQVTM; CDR2 reads ANQGSEA. The CDR3 loop is CSVAHSNQPQHF. The DNA of the CDR3 is TGCAGCGTTGCCCATAGCAATCAGCCCCAGCATTTT.